The sequence of this T cell receptor beta chain was determined in a study of PD-L1 blockade in urothelial cancer. Across the study: The study started patients on atezolizumab in the mid-2010s, giving 1,200 mg intravenously every 3 weeks. Median T cell yield per blood sample was over 130,000 cells.

A total of 1 to 8 samples per patient were collected pretreatment and on-treatment. Sequenced by immunoSEQ multiplex PCR; TCRdb stores in-frame clones only, minus some. This table holds tens of thousands of clones, nearly 90% found once. V lost 0 bases and J lost 5, with 12 bases in between. Per germline, CDR1 SGHRS and CDR2 YFSETQ. The CDR3 sequence is 15 residues long. The sequence was obtained from a woman aged 60-75 years with urothelial cancer. The chain is built from TRBV5-1 and TRBJ1-5, with D perhaps TRBD1 (5 bases). The specimen comprised PBMCs, sampled around atezolizumab (anti-PD-L1) treatment. The CDR3 here is CASSLDPGDYQPQHF. CDR3 coding DNA: TGCGCCAGCAGCTTGGATCCTGGGGACTATCAGCCCCAGCATTTT.